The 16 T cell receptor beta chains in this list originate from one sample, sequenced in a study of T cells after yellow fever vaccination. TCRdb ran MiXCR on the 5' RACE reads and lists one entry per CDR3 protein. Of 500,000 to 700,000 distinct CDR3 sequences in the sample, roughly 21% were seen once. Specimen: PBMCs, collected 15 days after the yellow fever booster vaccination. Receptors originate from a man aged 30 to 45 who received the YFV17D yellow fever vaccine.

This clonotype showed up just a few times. CDR3 in amino acids: CASKTGRTGVVEKLFF. The CDR3, as DNA: TGTGCCAGCAAAACGGGGAGGACAGGGGTTGTTGAAAAACTGTTTTTT. The chain is built from TRBV27 and TRBJ1-4; TRBD1 agrees at 9 bases. After removal of 7 bases from V and 7 bases from J, the junction contained 13 bases not matched to a gene. The CDR3 is 16 residues long. The germline CDR1 and CDR2 sequences are MNHEY and SMNVEV (reference sequence).

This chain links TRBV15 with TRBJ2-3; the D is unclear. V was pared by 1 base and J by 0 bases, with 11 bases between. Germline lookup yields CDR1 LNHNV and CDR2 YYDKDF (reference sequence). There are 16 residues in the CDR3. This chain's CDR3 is CATSRVFPTSTDTQYF. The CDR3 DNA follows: TGTGCCACCAGCAGAGTATTTCCTACTAGCACAGATACGCAGTATTTT.

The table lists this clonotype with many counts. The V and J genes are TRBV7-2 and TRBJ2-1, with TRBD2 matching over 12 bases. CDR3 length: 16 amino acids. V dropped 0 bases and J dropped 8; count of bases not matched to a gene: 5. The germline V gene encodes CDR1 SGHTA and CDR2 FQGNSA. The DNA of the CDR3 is TGTGCCAGCAGCTTAGCCCGACTAGCGGGAGTCGATGAGCAGTTCTTC. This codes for CASSLARLAGVDEQFF. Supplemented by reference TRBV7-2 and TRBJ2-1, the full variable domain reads GAGVSQSPSNKVTEKGKDVELRCDPISGHTALYWYRQSLGQGLEFLIYFQGNSAPDKSGLPSDRFSAERTGGSVSTLTIQRTQQEDSAVYLCASSLARLAGVDEQFFGPGTRLTVL.

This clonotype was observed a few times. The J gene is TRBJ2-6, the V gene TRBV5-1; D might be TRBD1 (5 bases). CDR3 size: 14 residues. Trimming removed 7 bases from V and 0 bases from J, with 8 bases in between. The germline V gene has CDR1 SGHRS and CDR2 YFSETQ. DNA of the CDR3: TGCGCCAGCTTTGACAGCTCTGGGGCCAACGTCCTGACTTTC. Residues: CASFDSSGANVLTF.

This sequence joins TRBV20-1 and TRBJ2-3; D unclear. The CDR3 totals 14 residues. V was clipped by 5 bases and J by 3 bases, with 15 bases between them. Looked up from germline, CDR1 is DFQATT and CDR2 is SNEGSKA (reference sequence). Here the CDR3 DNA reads TGCAGTGCTTCCGCCCTCAGCATTACAGATACGCAGTATTTT. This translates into CSASALSITDTQYF.

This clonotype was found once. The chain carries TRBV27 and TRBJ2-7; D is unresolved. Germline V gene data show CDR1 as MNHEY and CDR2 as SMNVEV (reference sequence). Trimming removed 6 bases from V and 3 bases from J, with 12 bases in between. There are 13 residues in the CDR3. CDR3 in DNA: TGTGCCAGCAGGAGACAAATTTACTACGAGCAGTACTTC. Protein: CASRRQIYYEQYF.

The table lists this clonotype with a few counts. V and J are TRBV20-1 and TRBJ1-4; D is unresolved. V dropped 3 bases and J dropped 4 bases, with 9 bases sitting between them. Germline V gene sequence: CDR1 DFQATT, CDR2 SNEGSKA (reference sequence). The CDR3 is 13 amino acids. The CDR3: CSASGSNNEKLFF. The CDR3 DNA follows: TGCAGTGCTAGTGGCAGTAATAATGAAAAACTGTTTTTT.

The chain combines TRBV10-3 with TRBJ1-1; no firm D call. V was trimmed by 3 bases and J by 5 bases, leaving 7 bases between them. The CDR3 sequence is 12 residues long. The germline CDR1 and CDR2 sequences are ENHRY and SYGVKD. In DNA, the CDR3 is TGTGCCATCAGTGAACCATCGACTGAAGCTTTCTTT. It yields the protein CAISEPSTEAFF.

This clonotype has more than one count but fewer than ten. The DNA for the CDR3 is TGTGCCAGCAGTCCCACAGGGTGGAGGACCGGGGAGCTGTTTTTT. This translates into CASSPTGWRTGELFF. The rearrangement uses TRBV12-3 or TRBV12-4 and TRBJ2-2, with D possibly TRBD1 on 6 matching bases. The V and J ends lost 5 bases and 5 bases respectively, with 15 bases between them. This CDR3 has 15 residues.

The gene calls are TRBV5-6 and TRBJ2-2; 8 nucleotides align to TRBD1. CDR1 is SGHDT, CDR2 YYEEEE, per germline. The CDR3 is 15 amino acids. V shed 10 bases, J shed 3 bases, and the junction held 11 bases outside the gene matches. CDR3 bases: TGTGCCGGCCATTACAGGGGGATAGACACCGGGGAGCTGTTTTTT. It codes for CAGHYRGIDTGELFF.

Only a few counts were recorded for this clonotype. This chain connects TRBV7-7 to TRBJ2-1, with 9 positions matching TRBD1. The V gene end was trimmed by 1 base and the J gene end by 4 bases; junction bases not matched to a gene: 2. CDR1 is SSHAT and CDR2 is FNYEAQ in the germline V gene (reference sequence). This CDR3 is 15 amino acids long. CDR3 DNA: TGTGCCAGCAGCTTAGGACAGGGGGAATACAATGAGCAGTTCTTC. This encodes CASSLGQGEYNEQFF.

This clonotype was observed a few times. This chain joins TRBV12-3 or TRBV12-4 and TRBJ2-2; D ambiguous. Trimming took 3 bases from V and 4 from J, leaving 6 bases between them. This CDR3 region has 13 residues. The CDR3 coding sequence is TGTGCCAGCAGTTTCAAGGTCACCGGGGAGCTGTTTTTT. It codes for CASSFKVTGELFF.

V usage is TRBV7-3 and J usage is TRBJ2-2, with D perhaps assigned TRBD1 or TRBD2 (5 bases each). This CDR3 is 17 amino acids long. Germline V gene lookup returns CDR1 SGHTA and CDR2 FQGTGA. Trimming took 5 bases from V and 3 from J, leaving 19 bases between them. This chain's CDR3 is CASSINPGPVYTGELFF. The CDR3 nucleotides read TGTGCCAGCAGCATAAACCCGGGACCGGTATACACCGGGGAGCTGTTTTTT.

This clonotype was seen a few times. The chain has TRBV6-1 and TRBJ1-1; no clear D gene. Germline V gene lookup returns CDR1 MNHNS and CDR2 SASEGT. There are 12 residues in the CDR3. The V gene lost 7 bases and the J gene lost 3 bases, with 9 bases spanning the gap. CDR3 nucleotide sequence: TGTGCCAGCACCCACTTAGACACTGAAGCTTTCTTT. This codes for CASTHLDTEAFF.

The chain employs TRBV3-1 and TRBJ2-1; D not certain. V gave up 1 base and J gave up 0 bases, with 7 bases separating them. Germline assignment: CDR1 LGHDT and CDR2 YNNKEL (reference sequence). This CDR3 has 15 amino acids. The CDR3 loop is CASSQGPSSYNEQFF. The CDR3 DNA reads TGTGCCAGCAGCCAAGGGCCGAGCTCCTACAATGAGCAGTTCTTC.

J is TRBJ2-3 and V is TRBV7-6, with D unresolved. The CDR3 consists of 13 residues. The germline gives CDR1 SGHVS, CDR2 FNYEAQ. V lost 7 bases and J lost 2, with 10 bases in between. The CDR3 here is CASTSLLTDTQYF. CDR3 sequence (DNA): TGTGCCAGCACCTCGTTACTCACAGATACGCAGTATTTT.